Below are 23 T cell receptor beta chains sequenced from a single sample in a study of shared clonotypes between healthy human individuals. The method was immunoSEQ multiplex PCR; TCRdb's version includes in-frame clones alone and lacks a portion of them. The table has around 700,000 clones, 60% to 75% seen once. The sample comprised memory CD4+ T cells sorted from blood. Subset given: CD45RA-negative fraction. The receptor source for this set is a woman between 25 and 40 years old in good health.

The chain recombines TRBV5-1 with TRBJ2-1; D not resolved. Deletions cut 4 bases from V and 5 bases from J, with 13 bases between. This CDR3 has 14 residues. Germline CDR1 SGHRS, CDR2 YFSETQ. The CDR3 region is CASSISTQNNEQFF. The CDR3 DNA sequence: TGCGCCAGCAGCATTTCTACTCAAAACAATGAGCAGTTCTTC.

The chain recombines TRBV5-1 with TRBJ1-1; D is perhaps TRBD1 (5 bases). Trimming stripped 5 bases from V and 1 base from J, with 6 bases between. CDR1 is SGHRS, CDR2 YFSETQ, per germline. CDR3 length: 12 amino acids. CDR3 nucleotide sequence: TGCGCCAGCAGGGGACCGAACACTGAAGCTTTCTTT. Protein sequence: CASRGPNTEAFF.

The rearrangement joins TRBV18 to TRBJ2-7; possibly TRBD1 or TRBD2 for D (5 bases each). The CDR3 length is 16 residues. V was pared by 5 bases and J by 0 bases, with 17 bases between. Germline V gene lookup returns CDR1 KGHSH and CDR2 LQKENI. The CDR3 loop reads CASSEAGTENSYEQYF. Here the CDR3 DNA reads TGTGCCAGCTCAGAAGCCGGGACCGAGAACTCCTACGAGCAGTACTTC.

J is TRBJ1-4 and V is TRBV7-2, with TRBD1 as a possible D gene (5 bases). With 5 bases removed from V and 4 bases from J, the gap between germline ends came to 17 bases. The V gene's germline CDR1 is SGHTA and CDR2 FQGNSA. This CDR3 is 16 amino acids long. The CDR3 protein is CASSPHKQADNEKLFF. The CDR3 nucleotides read TGTGCCAGCAGCCCGCACAAACAGGCAGATAATGAAAAACTGTTTTTT.

V usage is TRBV27 and J usage is TRBJ2-7; 7 nucleotides agree with TRBD2. Looked up from germline, CDR1 is MNHEY and CDR2 is SMNVEV (reference sequence). This CDR3 has 13 amino acids. The junction had 4 bases not matched to a gene; V was cut back by 5 bases and J by 3 bases. The CDR3 spells CASSEGGGYEQYF. The CDR3 DNA sequence: TGTGCCAGCAGTGAGGGCGGGGGCTACGAGCAGTACTTC.

This clone was found a few times. The sample carries other DNA sequences with the same CDR3. CDR3 in DNA: TGTGCCAGCAGTGAACTAGCGGGAGAGCAGACCCAGTACTTC. Translation gives CASSELAGEQTQYF. The chain links TRBV2 to TRBJ2-5, with TRBD2 matching 10 bases. J was trimmed by 6 bases and V by 2 bases; bases with no gene match: 3. Germline CDR1 reads SNHLY; CDR2 reads FYNNEI. The CDR3 has 14 amino acids.

The CDR3 sequence is CASSARQGWGYTF. DNA of the CDR3: TGTGCCAGCAGCGCGAGACAGGGTTGGGGCTACACCTTC. V is TRBV11-1 and J is TRBJ1-2, with TRBD1 matching 7 bases. CDR3 length equals 13 residues. V was pared by 5 bases and J by 8 bases, with 8 bases of the junction left unmatched. The germline V gene has CDR1 SGHAT and CDR2 FQDESV (reference sequence).

The V and J genes are TRBV7-9 and TRBJ2-7; a weak D match, TRBD2 (6 bases). V was pared by 5 bases and J by 7 bases, with 24 bases between. Germline-derived CDR1 and CDR2 are SEHNR and FQNEAQ (reference sequence). The length of the CDR3 is 16 residues. CDR3 sequence reads: CASSIKSGTQLGEQYF. The DNA of the CDR3 is TGTGCCAGCAGCATAAAGTCCGGGACTCAGCTGGGGGAGCAGTACTTC. The full variable domain, rest sourced from reference TRBV7-9 and TRBJ2-7, is DTGVSQNPRHKITKRGQNVTFRCDPISEHNRLYWYRQTLGQGPEFLTYFQNEAQLEKSRLLSDRFSAERPKGSFSTLEIQRTEQGDSAMYLCASSIKSGTQLGEQYFGPGTRLTVT.

The chain couples TRBV5-1 to TRBJ2-2, with 15 bases identical to TRBD2. V shed 2 bases, J shed 6 bases, and the junction held 11 bases outside the gene matches. Germline V gives CDR1 SGHRS, CDR2 YFSETQ. The CDR3 loop spans 19 amino acids. CDR3 residues: CASSFLARTSGRASGELFF. The CDR3 nucleotides are TGCGCCAGCAGCTTTTTAGCTCGGACTAGCGGGAGGGCCTCCGGGGAGCTGTTTTTT.

The chain has TRBV5-6 and TRBJ1-5; possible D gene TRBD1, 5 bases. CDR1 is SGHDT and CDR2 is YYEEEE in the germline V gene. CDR3 length equals 12 residues. V lost 6 bases to trimming and J lost 6 bases, with 10 bases between them. The CDR3 region is CASTRAGQPQHF. The CDR3 nucleotides are TGTGCCAGCACCAGGGCCGGTCAGCCCCAGCATTTT.

The V and J genes are TRBV13 and TRBJ2-3, with D possibly TRBD2 on 5 matching bases. With 7 bases removed from V and 1 base from J, the gap between germline ends came to 12 bases. CDR1 is PRHDT and CDR2 is FYEKMQ in the germline V gene (reference sequence). The CDR3 is 14 residues long. For the CDR3, the DNA is TGTGCCAGCACGAGTCCCGGGGGCACAGATACGCAGTATTTT. Its protein product is CASTSPGGTDTQYF.

This clone was observed a handful of times. DNA of the CDR3: TGTGCCAGCAGTGTGTACGACAGGGGGAGCACAGATACGCAGTATTTT. Its protein is CASSVYDRGSTDTQYF. The chain couples TRBV6-1 to TRBJ2-3; 9 nucleotides match TRBD1. The CDR3 is 16 residues long. Germline lookup yields CDR1 MNHNS and CDR2 SASEGT. With V trimmed by 4 bases and J by 0 bases, 5 bases remained unmatched.

This clone was observed once. The rearrangement uses TRBV5-1 and TRBJ2-1; TRBD2 agrees at 8 bases. With V trimmed by 4 bases and J by 9 bases, 9 bases remained unmatched. The CDR3 is made up of 14 amino acids. In germline, CDR1 is SGHRS, CDR2 YFSETQ. CDR3: CASSLAGRVGEQFF. The DNA of the CDR3 is TGCGCCAGCAGCCTAGCGGGTCGGGTAGGTGAGCAGTTCTTC.

About this clone itself: A much larger clone lies a single base off, so this may be a read error. The rearrangement uses TRBV6-5 and TRBJ2-1; D remains ambiguous. Germline lookup yields CDR1 MNHEY and CDR2 SVGAGI. This CDR3 has 11 residues. Deletions cut 6 bases from V and 4 bases from J, with 4 bases between. The CDR3 DNA follows: TGTGCCAGCAGGGCTTACAATGAGCAGTTCTTC. Translating gives CASRAYNEQFF.

This rearrangement joins TRBV29-1 to TRBJ2-1; D is ambiguous. The ends were cut back, 7 bases at V and 12 bases at J, with 19 bases in the middle. In germline, CDR1 is SQVTM, CDR2 ANQGSEA. This CDR3 region has 12 residues. For the CDR3, the DNA is TGCAGCGCCGTGCTAGTGGGAATGGTGCAGTTCTTC. It codes for CSAVLVGMVQFF.

This rearrangement joins TRBV11-2 to TRBJ2-7; D might be TRBD2 (6 bases). This CDR3 has 15 amino acids. CDR1 is SGHAT and CDR2 is FQNNGV in the germline V gene. V dropped 5 bases and J dropped 4 bases, with 18 bases sitting between them. The chain's CDR3 is CASSPFLGGMYEQYF. The DNA for the CDR3 is TGTGCCAGCAGCCCCTTTCTGGGGGGTATGTACGAGCAGTACTTC.

This clone was recorded a few times. The chain employs TRBV7-6 and TRBJ2-3; D is perhaps TRBD1 (6 bases). V was shortened by 5 bases and J by 5 bases, with 26 bases between the two germline ends. This CDR3 is 18 amino acids long. Germline V gene sequence: CDR1 SGHVS, CDR2 FNYEAQ. In DNA, the CDR3 is TGTGCCAGCAGCAATGGGAAGTCTTATGGGGGCCGTGAAGATACGCAGTATTTT. Residues: CASSNGKSYGGREDTQYF.

On this clone: The identical CDR3 is also encoded by other nucleotide sequences in the sample. V gene TRBV6-5 combines with J gene TRBJ2-1; D is ambiguous. This CDR3 is built from 15 residues. Looked up from germline, CDR1 is MNHEY and CDR2 is SVGAGI. The germline V and J ends were trimmed by 3 bases and 0 bases, with 9 bases remaining between them. The CDR3 nucleotides are TGTGCCAGCAGTTATGGGCAGAGCTCCTACAATGAGCAGTTCTTC. It specifies CASSYGQSSYNEQFF.

Regarding this clone: The same CDR3 is also encoded by other DNA sequences in this sample. V usage is TRBV5-1 and J usage is TRBJ1-4; no clear D gene. The CDR3 is 14 residues long. In germline, CDR1 is SGHRS, CDR2 YFSETQ. The V and J ends lost 1 base and 0 bases respectively, with 4 bases between them. The CDR3 nucleotides are TGCGCCAGCAGCTTGTCAGCAACTAATGAAAAACTGTTTTTT. Protein sequence: CASSLSATNEKLFF. Complete variable domain (other parts from reference TRBV5-1 and TRBJ1-4): KAGVTQTPRYLIKTRGQQVTLSCSPISGHRSVSWYQQTPGQGLQFLFEYFSETQRNKGNFPGRFSGRQFSNSRSEMNVSTLELGDSALYLCASSLSATNEKLFFGSGTQLSVL.

This clone appeared a single time. The chain combines TRBV5-1 with TRBJ1-1; D is undetermined. This CDR3 is built from 14 residues. From germline, CDR1 is SGHRS and CDR2 YFSETQ. Between the trimmed V and J ends, which lost 1 base and 2 bases, there was a span of 9 bases. CDR3 DNA sequence: TGCGCCAGCAGCTTGTCAGCCCCAAACACTGAAGCTTTCTTT. As protein: CASSLSAPNTEAFF.

This clone appeared a few times. The genes are TRBV6-1 and TRBJ1-5; D is uncertain. The ends were cut back, 3 bases at V and 7 bases at J, with 10 bases in the middle. This CDR3 has 13 residues. In germline, CDR1 is MNHNS, CDR2 SASEGT. The CDR3: CASSEPPRQPQHF. CDR3 nucleotides: TGTGCCAGCAGTGAGCCCCCCAGGCAGCCCCAGCATTTT.

This clone was counted only a few times. The gene calls are TRBV9 and TRBJ2-3; D gene unclear. The germline V and J ends were trimmed by 4 bases and 6 bases, with 18 bases remaining between them. Per germline, CDR1 SGDLS and CDR2 YYNGEE. CDR3 length: 15 residues. The chain's CDR3 is CASSPTLVPIDTQYF. CDR3 bases: TGTGCCAGCAGCCCGACGCTTGTTCCCATCGATACGCAGTATTTT.

The chain joins TRBV4-1 to TRBJ2-1; D gene uncertain. Germline V gene sequence: CDR1 MGHRA, CDR2 YSYEKL. Trimming took 1 base from V and 5 from J, leaving 6 bases between them. There are 13 residues in the CDR3. The CDR3 spells CASSQGFDNEQFF. In DNA form, the CDR3 reads TGCGCCAGCAGCCAAGGCTTCGACAATGAGCAGTTCTTC.